One TCR beta chain is described in this entry. Which antigen it targets is not known. No much larger clonotype is one base removed from it; base qualities were not supplied. The immunoSEQ Assay, a bias-controlled multiplex PCR, was used to amplify TCRbeta CDR3 regions from genomic DNA. On the study's bioinformatics: The number of nucleated cells in each sample was estimated by amplification of reference gene primers within the assay. To quantify the absolute abundance of each unique TCRbeta CDR3 rearrangement, sequence reads were collapsed and filtered. Productive Simpson clonality was computed per sample as the square root of Simpson's diversity index over productive rearrangements. Drawn from immuneACCESS, this table holds only the in-frame rearrangements with V and J called that TCRdb kept. Clones are partly lost; checked studies trace under half to an unresolved V gene and leave the rest unexplained. That table furnishes V, J and clone size, whereas the DNA furnished D and trimming. The sample table records 250,000 or so clones; around nine tenths of these occur just once. 3% of the sample comes from the top ten.

This entry comes from a study of blood T cell repertoires in COVID-19 (dated by TCRdb to the early 2020s). About the investigation overall: Collaborator samples came from the United States, Italy and Spain and covered acute and convalescent phases of COVID-19. The prospective study material was composed of cDNA or gDNA derived from T cells, B-cell-depleted T cells, or PBMCs. Samples came from the ongoing ImmuneRACE study (first 160 participants) plus 1,254 subjects from 6 global collaborators. A freely available public database, intended as a resource for researchers studying the immune response to SARS-CoV-2, is where the repertoires were released. Deeply sampled blood TCRbeta repertoires from subjects exposed to, actively infected with, or recovered from COVID-19 were included in the dataset. Where available, HLA class I and class II types were taken from metadata supplied by the sample provider and were not determined by assay-based typing. Nearly every sample came with metadata listing a de-identified subject ID, COVID-19 status, age in years and sex.

The germline V gene (reference sequence) specifies GTSNPN as CDR1 and SVGIG as CDR2. Counted from cysteine to phenylalanine, this CDR3 has 14 amino acids. Just the 42-base CDR3 DNA is kept, in frame starting at base 1. Paper-wide results and their limitations: How much clinical and demographic metadata was included differed by source and by participant, and the metadata was provided uncurated.

Whole blood was collected in K2EDTA tubes by collaborating institutions according to the institutions' own protocols. Collaborator samples were shipped for TCRbeta analysis as frozen whole blood, isolated PBMCs, or DNA extracted from either sample type. Sequenced input: peripheral blood. This TCR came from a man younger than 30 with active or convalescent COVID-19. Recombination linked TRBV30 to TRBJ2-7, and TRBD1 matches 9 of the central bases. The base sequence is TGTGTCGCAACGCGGGACAGGGTCGGCCACGAGCAGTACTTC. It translates to CVATRDRVGHEQYF.